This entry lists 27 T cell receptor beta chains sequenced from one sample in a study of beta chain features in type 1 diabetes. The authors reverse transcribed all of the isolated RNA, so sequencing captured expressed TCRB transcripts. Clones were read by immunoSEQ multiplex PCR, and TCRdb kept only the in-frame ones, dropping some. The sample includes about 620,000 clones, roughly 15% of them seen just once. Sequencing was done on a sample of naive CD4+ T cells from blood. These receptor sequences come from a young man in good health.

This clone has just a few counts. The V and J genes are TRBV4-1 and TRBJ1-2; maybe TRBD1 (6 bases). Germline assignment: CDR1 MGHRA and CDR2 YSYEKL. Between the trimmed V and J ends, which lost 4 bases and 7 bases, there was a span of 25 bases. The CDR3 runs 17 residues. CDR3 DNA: TGCGCCAGCAGCCTAAACCCCCTCCGGGGGCGGAGATCTGGCTACACCTTC. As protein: CASSLNPLRGRRSGYTF.

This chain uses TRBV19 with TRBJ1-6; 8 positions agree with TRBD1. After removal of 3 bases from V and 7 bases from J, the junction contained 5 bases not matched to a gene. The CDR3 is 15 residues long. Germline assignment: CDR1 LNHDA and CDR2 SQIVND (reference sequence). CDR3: CASSILTGVNSPLHF. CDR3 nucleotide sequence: TGTGCCAGTAGTATCTTGACAGGGGTAAATTCACCCCTCCACTTT.

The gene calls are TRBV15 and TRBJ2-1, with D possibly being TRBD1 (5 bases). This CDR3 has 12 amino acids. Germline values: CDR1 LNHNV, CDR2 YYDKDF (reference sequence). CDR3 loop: CDSYPGYNEQFF. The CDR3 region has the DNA TGTGACTCGTATCCAGGGTACAATGAGCAGTTCTTC.

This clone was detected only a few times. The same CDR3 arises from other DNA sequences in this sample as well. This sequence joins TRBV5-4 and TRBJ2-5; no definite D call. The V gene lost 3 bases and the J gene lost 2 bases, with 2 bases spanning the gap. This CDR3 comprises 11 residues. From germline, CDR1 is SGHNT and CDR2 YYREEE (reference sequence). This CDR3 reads CASSSQETQYF. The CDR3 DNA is TGTGCCAGCAGCTCACAAGAGACCCAGTACTTC.

The CDR3 nucleotides are TGTGCCAGTAGTATAGGGCCGGGTAACCAGCCCCAGCATTTT. Its protein is CASSIGPGNQPQHF. The rearrangement joins TRBV19 to TRBJ1-5; D remains ambiguous. Trimming removed 1 base from V and 7 bases from J, with 11 bases in between. Germline CDR1 is LNHDA and CDR2 is SQIVND (reference sequence). There are 14 residues in the CDR3.

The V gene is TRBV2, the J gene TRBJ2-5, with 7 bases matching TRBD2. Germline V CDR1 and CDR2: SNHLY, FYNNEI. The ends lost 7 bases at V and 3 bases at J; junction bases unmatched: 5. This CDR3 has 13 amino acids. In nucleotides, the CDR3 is TGTGCCAGCACCGTGACTAGCAAAGAGACCCAGTACTTC. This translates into CASTVTSKETQYF.

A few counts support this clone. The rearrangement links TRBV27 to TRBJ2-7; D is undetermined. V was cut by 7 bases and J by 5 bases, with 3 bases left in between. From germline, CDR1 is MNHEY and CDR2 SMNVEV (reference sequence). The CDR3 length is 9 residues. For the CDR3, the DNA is TGTGCCAGCATAAACGAGCAGTACTTC. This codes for CASINEQYF.

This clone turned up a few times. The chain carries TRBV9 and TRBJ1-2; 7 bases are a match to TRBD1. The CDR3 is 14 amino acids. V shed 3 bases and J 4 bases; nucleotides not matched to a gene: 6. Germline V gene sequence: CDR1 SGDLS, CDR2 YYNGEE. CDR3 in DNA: TGTGCCAGCAGCGCTCAAGGGGGCGGCTATGGCTACACCTTC. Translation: CASSAQGGGYGYTF.

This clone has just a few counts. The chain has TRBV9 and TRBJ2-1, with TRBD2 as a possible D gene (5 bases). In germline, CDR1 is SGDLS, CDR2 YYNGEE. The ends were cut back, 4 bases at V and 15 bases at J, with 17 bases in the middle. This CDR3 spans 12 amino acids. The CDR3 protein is CASSPTGTAPFF. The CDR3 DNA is TGTGCCAGCAGCCCCACGGGAACGGCCCCGTTCTTC. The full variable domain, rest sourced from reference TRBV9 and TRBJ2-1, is DSGVTQTPKHLITATGQRVTLRCSPRSGDLSVYWYQQSLDQGLQFLIQYYNGEERAKGNILERFSAQQFPDLHSELNLSSLELGDSALYFCASSPTGTAPFFGPGTRLTVL.

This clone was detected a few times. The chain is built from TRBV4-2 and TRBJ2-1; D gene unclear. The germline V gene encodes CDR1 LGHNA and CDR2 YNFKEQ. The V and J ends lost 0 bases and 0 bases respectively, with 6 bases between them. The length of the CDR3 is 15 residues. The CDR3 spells CASSQEDGSYNEQFF. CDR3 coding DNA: TGTGCCAGCAGCCAAGAGGACGGCTCCTACAATGAGCAGTTCTTC.

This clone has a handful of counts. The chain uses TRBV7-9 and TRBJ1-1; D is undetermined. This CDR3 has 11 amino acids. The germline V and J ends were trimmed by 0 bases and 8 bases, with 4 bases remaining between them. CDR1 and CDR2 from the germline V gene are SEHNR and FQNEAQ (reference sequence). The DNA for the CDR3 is TGTGCCAGCAGCTTAGCGCTGGAAGCTTTCTTT. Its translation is CASSLALEAFF. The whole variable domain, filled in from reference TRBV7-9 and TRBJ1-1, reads DTGVSQNPRHKITKRGQNVTFRCDPISEHNRLYWYRQTLGQGPEFLTYFQNEAQLEKSRLLSDRFSAERPKGSFSTLEIQRTEQGDSAMYLCASSLALEAFFGQGTRLTVV.

The CDR3, as DNA: TGTGCCAGCAGCCCTACGTTGGGGCATAATGAAAAACTGTTTTTT. Protein: CASSPTLGHNEKLFF. The rearrangement uses TRBV7-9 and TRBJ1-4, with a weak D call TRBD1 (5 bases). The CDR3 contains 15 residues. Trimming took 5 bases from V and 4 from J, leaving 14 bases between them. CDR1 and CDR2 (germline): SEHNR, FQNEAQ (reference sequence).

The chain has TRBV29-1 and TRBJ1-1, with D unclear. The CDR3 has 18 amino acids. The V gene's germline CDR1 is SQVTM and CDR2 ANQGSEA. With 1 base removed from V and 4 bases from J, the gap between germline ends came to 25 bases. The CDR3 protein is CSVEADNRRWMAATEAFF. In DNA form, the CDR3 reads TGCAGCGTTGAAGCTGATAATCGGAGATGGATGGCCGCCACTGAAGCTTTCTTT.

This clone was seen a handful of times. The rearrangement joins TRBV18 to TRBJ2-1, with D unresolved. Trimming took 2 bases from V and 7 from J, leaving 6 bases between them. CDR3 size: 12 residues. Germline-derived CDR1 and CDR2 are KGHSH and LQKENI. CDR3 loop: CASSPRTNEQFF. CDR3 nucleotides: TGTGCCAGCTCACCAAGGACGAATGAGCAGTTCTTC.

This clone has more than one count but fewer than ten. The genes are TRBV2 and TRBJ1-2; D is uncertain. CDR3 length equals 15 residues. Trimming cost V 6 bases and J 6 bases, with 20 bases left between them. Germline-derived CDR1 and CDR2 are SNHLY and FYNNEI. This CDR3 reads CASSEPRDPGDGYTF. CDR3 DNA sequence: TGTGCCAGCAGCGAGCCCCGGGATCCCGGCGATGGCTACACCTTC.

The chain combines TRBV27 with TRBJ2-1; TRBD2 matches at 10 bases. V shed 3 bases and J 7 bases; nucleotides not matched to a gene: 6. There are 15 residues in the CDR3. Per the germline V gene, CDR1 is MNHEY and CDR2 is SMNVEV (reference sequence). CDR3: CASSFRKLAGNEQFF. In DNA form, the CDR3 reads TGTGCCAGCAGTTTCCGAAAACTAGCGGGGAATGAGCAGTTCTTC.

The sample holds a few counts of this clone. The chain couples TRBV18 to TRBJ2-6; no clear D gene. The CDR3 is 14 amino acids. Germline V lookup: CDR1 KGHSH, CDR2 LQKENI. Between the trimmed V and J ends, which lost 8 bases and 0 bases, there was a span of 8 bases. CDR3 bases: TGTGCCAGCGCCCCCTCCTCTGGGGCCAACGTCCTGACTTTC. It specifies CASAPSSGANVLTF.

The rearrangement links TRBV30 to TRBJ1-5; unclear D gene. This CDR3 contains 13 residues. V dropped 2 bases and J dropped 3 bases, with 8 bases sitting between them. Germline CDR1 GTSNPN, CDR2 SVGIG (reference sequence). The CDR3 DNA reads TGTGCCTGGAGTCCCGAAGTCAATCAGCCCCAGCATTTT. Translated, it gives CAWSPEVNQPQHF.

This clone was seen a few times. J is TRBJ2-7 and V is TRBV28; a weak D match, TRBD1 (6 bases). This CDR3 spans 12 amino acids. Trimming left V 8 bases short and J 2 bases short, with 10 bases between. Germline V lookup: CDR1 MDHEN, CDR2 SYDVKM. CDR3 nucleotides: TGTGCCAGCCACAGGGAGCCCTACGAGCAGTACTTC. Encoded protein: CASHREPYEQYF.

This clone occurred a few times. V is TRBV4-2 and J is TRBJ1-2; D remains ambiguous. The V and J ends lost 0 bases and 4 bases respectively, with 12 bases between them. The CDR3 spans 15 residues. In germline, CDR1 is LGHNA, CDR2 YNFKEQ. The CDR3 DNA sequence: TGTGCCAGCAGCCAAGATGAGGGCCAGAGCTATGGCTACACCTTC. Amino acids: CASSQDEGQSYGYTF.

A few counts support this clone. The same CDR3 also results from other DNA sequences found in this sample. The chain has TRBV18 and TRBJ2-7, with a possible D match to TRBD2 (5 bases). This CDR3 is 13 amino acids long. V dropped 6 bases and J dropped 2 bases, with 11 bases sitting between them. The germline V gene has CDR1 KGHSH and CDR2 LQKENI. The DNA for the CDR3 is TGTGCCAGCTCCCCCCTAGCTACCTACGAGCAGTACTTC. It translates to CASSPLATYEQYF.

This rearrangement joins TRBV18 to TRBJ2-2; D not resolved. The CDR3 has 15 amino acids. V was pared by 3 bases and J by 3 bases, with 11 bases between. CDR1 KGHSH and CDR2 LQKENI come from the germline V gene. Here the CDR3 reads CASSPQESHTGELFF. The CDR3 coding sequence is TGTGCCAGCTCACCCCAGGAGAGCCACACCGGGGAGCTGTTTTTT.

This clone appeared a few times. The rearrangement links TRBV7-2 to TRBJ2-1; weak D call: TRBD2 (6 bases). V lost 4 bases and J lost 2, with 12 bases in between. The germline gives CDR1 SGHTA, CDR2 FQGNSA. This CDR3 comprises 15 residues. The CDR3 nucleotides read TGTGCCAGCAGCTCATTCCGGGGGACCTACAATGAGCAGTTCTTC. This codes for CASSSFRGTYNEQFF.

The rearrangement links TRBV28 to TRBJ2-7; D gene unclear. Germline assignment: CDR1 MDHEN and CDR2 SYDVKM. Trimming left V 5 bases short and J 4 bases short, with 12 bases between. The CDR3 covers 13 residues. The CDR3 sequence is CASSGPWGYEQYF. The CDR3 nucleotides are TGTGCCAGCAGTGGCCCGTGGGGATACGAGCAGTACTTC.

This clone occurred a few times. The DNA of the CDR3 is TGTGCCACCAGCAGAGACCCCCGGGGAGAAGAAGAGACCCAGTACTTC. Protein product: CATSRDPRGEEETQYF. The V gene is TRBV15, the J gene TRBJ2-5; a weak D match, TRBD2 (5 bases). Trimming shortened V by 0 bases and J by 3 bases, and 14 bases separated the two germline ends. CDR3 length: 16 residues. The germline V gene has CDR1 LNHNV and CDR2 YYDKDF (reference sequence).

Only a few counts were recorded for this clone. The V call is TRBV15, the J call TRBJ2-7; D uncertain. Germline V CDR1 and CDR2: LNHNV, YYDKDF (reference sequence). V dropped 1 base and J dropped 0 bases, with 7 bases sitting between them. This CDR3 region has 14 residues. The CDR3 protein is CATSRVHNSYEQYF. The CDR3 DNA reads TGTGCCACCAGCAGAGTCCATAACTCCTACGAGCAGTACTTC.

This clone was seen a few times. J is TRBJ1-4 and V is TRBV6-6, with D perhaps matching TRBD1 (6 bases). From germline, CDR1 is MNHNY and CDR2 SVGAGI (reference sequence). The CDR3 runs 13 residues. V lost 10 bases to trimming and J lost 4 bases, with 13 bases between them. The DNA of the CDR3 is TGTGCCACCAAGACAGGCGGTAATGAAAAACTGTTTTTT. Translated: CATKTGGNEKLFF.